This T cell receptor (beta chain) emerged from a study of cytotoxic CD8 clonotypes in ibrutinib-treated CLL (TCRdb year 2021). With respect to the entire study: The cohort included about 15 treatment-naive and about a dozen relapsed/refractory patients; some 18 were IGHV unmutated. Responses were partial in around 25 patients and complete in 2; after median about 68 months follow-up, approximately 15 stayed in remission and roughly twelve progressed. The response samples were drawn at a median of 12 months into treatment, with a range of about 6 to 40 months. On average, each sample had about 250,000 productive templates and tens of thousands of productive rearrangements. Longitudinal samples were available for 26 of the 86 trial participants. Cryopreserved peripheral blood mononuclear cells were obtained before treatment, at response, and at either sustained remission or disease progression. Every remission and progressive disease sample was obtained while ibrutinib was still being received by the patients. The research as a whole found: Baseline clonality was found to be higher than that of age-matched healthy donors and was strongly correlated with circulating CD8+ T-cell counts. Lymph node repertoires were not examined, and the timing of sampling was not matched between patients in sustained remission and those whose disease progressed. Public clonotypes were rare and either shrank or stayed stable during treatment, and the rise in clonality at ibrutinib response reflected expansion of private clonotypes. An increase in clonality was observed at ibrutinib response, with clonality remaining stable during sustained remission and falling back toward baseline at progression.

Only one count was recorded for this clone. The clone's antigen remains unknown. Base qualities are not at hand, and no much larger clone is one base apart. Each clonotype received, on average, around 10x coverage in deep resolution sequencing performed on a MiSeq, where the target depth lay between 1 in 1 million and 1 in 200,000 T cells. TCR beta libraries were generated with the immunoSEQ hsTCRB Kit. The authors processed their data as follows. The data were analyzed with ImmunoSEQ Analyzer and ImmunoSEQ Data Assistant, and V, D and J gene assignments followed IMGT definitions. Clonality, with values ranging from 0 to 1, was calculated as one minus the normalized Shannon entropy of productive rearrangement frequencies. Public clonotype analysis was restricted to overrepresented clonotypes comprising at least 0.05% of each patient's repertoire. About a dozen age-matched healthy donor repertoires from immuneACCESS served as clonality controls. TCRdb retrieved this table from immuneACCESS and kept in-frame rearrangements only. Not all clones are present; in checked studies, unresolved V genes account for under half, and no reason is known for the remainder. The V and J calls and clone size are taken from that table; D and trimming were inferred from the DNA. This sample holds approximately 350,000 clones; approximately 67% were observed only once. Approximately 6% of the sample is held by the ten biggest clonotypes.

For TCR beta library preparation, roughly 2.1 micrograms of genomic DNA was extracted from cryopreserved PBMCs. High-throughput TCR beta sequencing was performed on longitudinal blood samples from CLL patients receiving ibrutinib monotherapy. Patients were enrolled in a phase 2 open-label single-center ibrutinib monotherapy trial. The CDR1 and CDR2 encoded by the germline V gene are SGDLS and YYNGEE. V drops 4 bases and J drops 3 bases, leaving 15 bases in between. Including the terminal cysteine and phenylalanine, the CDR3 comprises 15 residues. Only the CDR3 part of the read is kept: 45 bases, read in frame from the first base.

In this chain, TRBV9 is recombined with TRBJ2-3; the D gene could be either TRBD1 or TRBD2, each agreeing at 5 bases. The sequence derives from a human donor with chronic lymphocytic leukemia. Source: PBMCs, taken after 36 months of ibrutinib treatment. CDR3 region: CASSPRDPGTDTQYF. The DNA sequence follows: TGTGCCAGCAGCCCTCGGGACCCGGGGACAGATACGCAGTATTTT.